These 32 T cell receptor beta chains were sequenced from one sample in a study of T cells in Graves' hyperthyroidism and ophthalmopathy. There were TCR beta CDR3 regions amplified from RNA transcripts. The HTBI primer set was used in a first-round RT-PCR of the TCR CDR3. One entry per CDR3 protein, called by TCRdb with MiXCR from the multiplex PCR reads. The sample has 450,000 to 600,000 distinct CDR3 sequences; roughly 21% are singletons. Sequencing used blood. The origin of the receptors is a man aged 35 to 55 with Graves' ophthalmopathy.

This clonotype was detected ten times or more. V gene TRBV3-1 combines with J gene TRBJ1-2; D ambiguous. V was cut by 3 bases and J by 4 bases, with 9 bases left in between. CDR3 length: 13 residues. Germline values: CDR1 LGHDT, CDR2 YNNKEL (reference sequence). As DNA, the CDR3 is TGTGCCAGCAGCCAGACGACCTCCTATGGCTACACCTTC. It translates to CASSQTTSYGYTF.

In its sample, this clonotype was seen many times. CDR3 residues: CASSYTGTGKNTEAFF. CDR3 nucleotides: TGTGCCAGCAGTTACACCGGAACAGGGAAGAACACTGAAGCTTTCTTT. The chain recombines TRBV6-5 with TRBJ1-1; possibly TRBD1 for D (6 bases). The CDR3 contains 16 residues. Germline CDR1 is MNHEY and CDR2 is SVGAGI. V lost 2 bases and J lost 1, with 14 bases in between.

This clonotype was seen a few times. The V gene is TRBV12-3 or TRBV12-4, the J gene TRBJ1-3; a possible D gene is TRBD1 (5 bases). V lost 3 bases and J lost 11, with 14 bases in between. The CDR3 runs to 13 residues. The CDR3 DNA follows: TGTGCCAGCAGTTTCGGGGCGGGAAGAGCCATATATTTT. Translation gives CASSFGAGRAIYF.

This clonotype appeared many times. This chain links TRBV3-1 with TRBJ1-2; 11 bases are a match to TRBD1. The ends lost 3 bases at V and 6 bases at J; junction bases unmatched: 0. The CDR3 consists of 13 residues. Germline assignment: CDR1 LGHDT and CDR2 YNNKEL (reference sequence). CDR3 region: CASSQGQGDGYTF. The CDR3 coding sequence is TGTGCCAGCAGCCAGGGACAGGGGGATGGCTACACCTTC.

This clonotype was observed many times. The rearrangement joins TRBV3-1 to TRBJ2-7; 8 bases line up with TRBD2. This CDR3 is built from 13 residues. The germline V gene has CDR1 LGHDT and CDR2 YNNKEL (reference sequence). V trimming: 5 bases; J trimming: 6 bases; junction bases outside the gene matches: 6. Here the CDR3 reads CASSTAGVVEQYF. Written as DNA, the CDR3 is TGTGCCAGCAGCACAGCGGGAGTTGTCGAGCAGTACTTC.

Turning to this clonotype: Sequence at one end of the junction differs from germline and may be a read error. This chain uses TRBV2 with TRBJ1-1; TRBD1 matches 8 bases. The CDR3 runs to 12 residues. CDR1 and CDR2 (germline): SNHLY, FYNNEI. The CDR3 DNA reads TGTGACAGCTCGGACAGGGTGAGGCCGTCTTTCTTT. This sequence encodes CDSSDRVRPSFF.

This clonotype was detected many times. The V and J genes are TRBV18 and TRBJ1-1, with no clear D. Germline V CDR1 and CDR2: KGHSH, LQKENI. The CDR3 runs to 13 residues. Trimming left V 5 bases short and J 0 bases short, with 7 bases between. Here the CDR3 reads CASSMGLNTEAFF. The CDR3 DNA reads as TGTGCCAGCTCAATGGGGTTGAACACTGAAGCTTTCTTT.

V gene TRBV6-5 combines with J gene TRBJ2-1, with 7 bases lining up with TRBD1. The length of the CDR3 is 16 residues. J was trimmed by 4 bases and V by 0 bases; bases with no gene match: 6. The germline CDR1 and CDR2 sequences are MNHEY and SVGAGI. The CDR3 here is CASSYSLSTGYNEQFF. The CDR3 nucleotides read TGTGCCAGCAGTTACTCCCTTTCGACAGGGTACAATGAGCAGTTCTTC.

The chain has TRBV7-8 and TRBJ1-3; TRBD1 might be the D (5 bases). The CDR3 contains 16 residues. CDR1 is SGHVS, CDR2 FQNEAQ, per germline. Trimming pared 4 bases from V and 0 bases from J, leaving 13 bases between. CDR3: CASSSWDGGSGNTIYF. The CDR3 DNA sequence: TGTGCCAGCAGCTCTTGGGACGGTGGCTCTGGAAACACCATATATTTT.

This clonotype appeared a few times. The chain recombines TRBV5-1 with TRBJ2-5, with 9 nucleotides matching TRBD2. Germline-derived CDR1 and CDR2 are SGHRS and YFSETQ. The CDR3 is made up of 15 amino acids. V shed 7 bases and J 2 bases; nucleotides not matched to a gene: 9. The CDR3 DNA reads TGCGCCAGCGTATTTAGCGGGGGTCAACAAGAGACCCAGTACTTC. Amino acids: CASVFSGGQQETQYF.

The V and J genes are TRBV14 and TRBJ2-6; a weak D match, TRBD1 (6 bases). Trimming removed 0 bases at V and 0 bases at J, with 15 bases between. Germline loops: CDR1 SGHDN, CDR2 FVKESK. This CDR3 has 19 residues. The CDR3: CASSQDRQTGSSGANVLTF. Here the CDR3 DNA reads TGTGCCAGCAGCCAAGACCGGCAAACAGGGAGCTCTGGGGCCAACGTCCTGACTTTC. Supplemented by reference TRBV14 and TRBJ2-6, the full variable domain reads EAGVTQFPSHSVIEKGQTVTLRCDPISGHDNLYWYRRVMGKEIKFLLHFVKESKQDESGMPNNRFLAERTGGTYSTLKVQPAELEDSGVYFCASSQDRQTGSSGANVLTFGAGSRLTVL.

This clonotype was observed many times. The chain uses TRBV18 and TRBJ2-3, with 10 bases that match TRBD2. The V gene end was trimmed by 0 bases and the J gene end by 8 bases; junction bases not matched to a gene: 5. Per germline, CDR1 KGHSH and CDR2 LQKENI. CDR3 length: 15 amino acids. CDR3 sequence: CASSPPGTSDRTQYF. DNA for the CDR3: TGTGCCAGCTCACCACCAGGGACTAGCGACCGTACGCAGTATTTT.

This clonotype was picked up many times. This sequence joins TRBV7-2 and TRBJ2-5; D uncertain. CDR1 and CDR2 from the germline V gene are SGHTA and FQGNSA. V was pared by 3 bases and J by 9 bases, with 8 bases between. The CDR3 contains 11 residues. The DNA for the CDR3 is TGTGCCAGCAGCTTTGTTAGGGCCCAGTACTTC. This encodes CASSFVRAQYF. Complete variable domain (other parts from reference TRBV7-2 and TRBJ2-5): GAGVSQSPSNKVTEKGKDVELRCDPISGHTALYWYRQSLGQGLEFLIYFQGNSAPDKSGLPSDRFSAERTGGSVSTLTIQRTQQEDSAVYLCASSFVRAQYFGPGTRLLVL.

The chain is built from TRBV27 and TRBJ1-1; D is possibly TRBD1 (6 bases). V lost 0 bases to trimming and J lost 1 base, with 15 bases between them. Germline-derived CDR1 and CDR2 are MNHEY and SMNVEV (reference sequence). This CDR3 has 17 residues. The CDR3 protein is CASSLSSRQATNTEAFF. The CDR3 DNA follows: TGTGCCAGCAGTTTATCCTCCCGACAGGCTACGAACACTGAAGCTTTCTTT.

This chain joins TRBV12-3 or TRBV12-4 and TRBJ2-7; 12 nucleotides agree with TRBD1. This CDR3 is built from 19 residues. Trimming at V came to 2 bases and at J to 6 bases, leaving 17 bases not matched to a gene. The DNA of the CDR3 is TGTGCCAGCAGTTTAACCGGGACAGGGGGCAGGGATCGATTGTCCGAGCAGTACTTC. It codes for CASSLTGTGGRDRLSEQYF.

This clonotype was observed a handful of times. This CDR3 reads CASSMDGGYTEAFF. CDR3 bases: TGTGCCAGTAGTATGGACGGGGGTTACACTGAAGCTTTCTTT. The chain couples TRBV19 to TRBJ1-1; the D gene is possibly TRBD1 (5 bases). Trimming took off 3 bases at V and 3 bases at J, with 11 bases between the two ends. CDR3 length: 14 amino acids. Germline values: CDR1 LNHDA, CDR2 SQIVND (reference sequence).

This clonotype was observed a handful of times. The genes are TRBV9 and TRBJ1-5, with no clear D. Trimming cost V 1 base and J 2 bases, with 7 bases left between them. The CDR3 is 14 residues long. The germline CDR1 and CDR2 sequences are SGDLS and YYNGEE. CDR3 in amino acids: CASSVKGGNQPQHF. The CDR3 nucleotides are TGTGCCAGCAGCGTAAAGGGAGGCAATCAGCCCCAGCATTTT.

In this sample, this clonotype turned up a few times. The chain employs TRBV18 and TRBJ2-7, with TRBD1 identical over 9 bases. Germline CDR1 is KGHSH and CDR2 is LQKENI. V dropped 2 bases and J dropped 2; count of bases not matched to a gene: 7. CDR3 length: 16 amino acids. The CDR3 DNA reads as TGTGCCAGCTCACCAAGCGGGACAGGGTTCACCTACGAGCAGTACTTC. Translating it yields CASSPSGTGFTYEQYF.

The chain uses TRBV10-3 and TRBJ2-5, with D unclear. Trimming removed 6 bases from V and 1 base from J, with 9 bases in between. CDR1 and CDR2 from the germline V gene are ENHRY and SYGVKD. The CDR3 has 13 amino acids. The CDR3 loop is CAIRTAVQETQYF. DNA of the CDR3: TGTGCCATCAGGACGGCTGTCCAAGAGACCCAGTACTTC.

This chain links TRBV7-2 with TRBJ2-7; possible D gene TRBD2, 5 bases. This CDR3 has 14 amino acids. Per germline, CDR1 SGHTA and CDR2 FQGNSA. V was shortened by 3 bases and J by 2 bases, with 11 bases between the two germline ends. The CDR3 DNA follows: TGTGCCAGCAGCTTTGAGGGAGCGCCCTACGAGCAGTACTTC. As protein: CASSFEGAPYEQYF. Using reference TRBV7-2 and TRBJ2-7 for the parts outside the CDR3, the full variable domain is GAGVSQSPSNKVTEKGKDVELRCDPISGHTALYWYRQSLGQGLEFLIYFQGNSAPDKSGLPSDRFSAERTGGSVSTLTIQRTQQEDSAVYLCASSFEGAPYEQYFGPGTRLTVT.

This clonotype was observed at least ten times. The J gene is TRBJ1-6, the V gene TRBV5-1; unclear D gene. The CDR3 has 15 amino acids. The V end was cut by 0 bases, the J end by 9 bases, with 13 bases between. Germline CDR1 and CDR2: SGHRS and YFSETQ. CDR3 DNA: TGCGCCAGCAGCTTGGAGTCTGGGATCGGTTCACCCCTCCACTTT. Translated: CASSLESGIGSPLHF.

The V gene is TRBV27, the J gene TRBJ2-1, with D possibly matching TRBD2 (6 bases). Trimming cost V 4 bases and J 9 bases, with 13 bases left between them. The germline gives CDR1 MNHEY, CDR2 SMNVEV (reference sequence). The length of the CDR3 is 13 residues. The DNA for the CDR3 is TGTGCCAGCAGTTCAAGATCAGCGGGTGAGCAGTTCTTC. Its protein is CASSSRSAGEQFF.

The chain has TRBV4-3 and TRBJ2-7; TRBD2 matches at 9 bases. J lost 2 bases, V lost 3 bases, and 11 bases had no gene match. The CDR3 runs to 17 residues. The germline CDR1 and CDR2 sequences are LGHNA and YSLEER. Written as DNA, the CDR3 is TGCGCCAGCAGCCATGACGCGGGGAGGACTAGCGCCTACGAGCAGTACTTC. This sequence encodes CASSHDAGRTSAYEQYF.

The rearrangement joins TRBV19 to TRBJ1-2; D perhaps matches TRBD1 (6 bases). The germline V gene has CDR1 LNHDA and CDR2 SQIVND (reference sequence). There are 19 residues in the CDR3. The V gene lost 7 bases and the J gene lost 4 bases, with 31 bases spanning the gap. This CDR3 is CASTTCSSRGTPCSYGYTF. The CDR3 DNA follows: TGTGCCAGTACCACCTGCAGTAGCCGCGGGACACCGTGCTCCTATGGCTACACCTTC. Complete variable domain (other parts from reference TRBV19 and TRBJ1-2): DGGITQSPKYLFRKEGQNVTLSCEQNLNHDAMYWYRQDPGQGLRLIYYSQIVNDFQKGDIAEGYSVSREKKESFPLTVTSAQKNPTAFYLCASTTCSSRGTPCSYGYTFGSGTRLTVV.

The V and J genes are TRBV12-3 or TRBV12-4 and TRBJ2-4; 8 nucleotides align to TRBD1. The CDR3 has 16 residues. The ends lost 1 base at V and 5 bases at J; junction bases unmatched: 7. CDR3 loop: CASSLVGTGRENIQYF. CDR3 DNA sequence: TGTGCCAGCAGTTTAGTCGGGACAGGACGGGAAAACATTCAGTACTTC.

This rearrangement joins TRBV28 to TRBJ2-2, with D perhaps matching TRBD2 (6 bases). With 10 bases removed from V and 1 base from J, the gap between germline ends came to 10 bases. Germline CDR1 reads MDHEN; CDR2 reads SYDVKM. The CDR3 loop spans 13 amino acids. This CDR3 is CAIFSGNTGELFF. DNA for the CDR3: TGTGCCATCTTTAGCGGGAACACCGGGGAGCTGTTTTTT. Filled out from reference TRBV28 and TRBJ2-2, the complete variable domain reads DVKVTQSSRYLVKRTGEKVFLECVQDMDHENMFWYRQDPGLGLRLIYFSYDVKMKEKGDIPEGYSVSREKKERFSLILESASTNQTSMYLCAIFSGNTGELFFGEGSRLTVL.

Of note for this clonotype: Just one base apart from a much larger clone, this may be a read error. V usage is TRBV12-3 or TRBV12-4 and J usage is TRBJ2-5; unclear D gene. The CDR3 loop spans 12 amino acids. Trimming left V 5 bases short and J 7 bases short, with 11 bases between. The CDR3: CASSRRQATQYF. The DNA for the CDR3 is TGTGCCAGCAGTCGGCGGCAGGCGACCCAGTACTTC.

V usage is TRBV29-1 and J usage is TRBJ1-5; D remains ambiguous. Germline lookup yields CDR1 SQVTM and CDR2 ANQGSEA. This CDR3 region has 12 residues. Trimming cost V 4 bases and J 4 bases, with 8 bases left between them. Here the CDR3 DNA reads TGCAGCGTTGGGTTTGGGAATCAGCCCCAGCATTTT. Encoded protein: CSVGFGNQPQHF.

This clonotype was recorded a few times. An end of the junction does not agree with germline; a read error may underlie this. In nucleotides, the CDR3 is TGCGCCAGCAGGGGGGGGGGGGCTAGCTTGAACACAGATACGCAGTATTTT. Amino acid sequence: CASRGGGASLNTDTQYF. This chain links TRBV6-1 with TRBJ2-3; D might be TRBD1 or TRBD2, each matching 7 bases. The CDR3 spans 17 residues. CDR1 and CDR2 from the germline V gene are MNHNS and SASEGT.

This clonotype has ten or more counts. The gene calls are TRBV20-1 and TRBJ2-7; no definite D call. The CDR3 runs to 14 residues. With 5 bases removed from V and 3 bases from J, the gap between germline ends came to 17 bases. Germline V lookup: CDR1 DFQATT, CDR2 SNEGSKA (reference sequence). The CDR3 nucleotides are TGCAGTGCTCCGGCGACGTTCGCATACTACGAGCAGTACTTC. Translation: CSAPATFAYYEQYF.

This clonotype has more than one count but fewer than ten. The rearrangement joins TRBV6-2 or TRBV6-3 to TRBJ2-5, with 12 bases identical to TRBD2. The CDR3 runs to 15 residues. V dropped 7 bases and J dropped 4; count of bases not matched to a gene: 7. Germline V CDR1 and CDR2: MNHEY, SVGEGT. In DNA form, the CDR3 reads TGTGCCAGCACCGGACTAGCGGGGCCCCCAGAGACCCAGTACTTC. It specifies CASTGLAGPPETQYF.

This clonotype was observed a handful of times. The chain links TRBV28 to TRBJ1-5; D is perhaps TRBD1 (6 bases). There are 14 residues in the CDR3. V lost 7 bases and J lost 5, with 15 bases in between. The germline V gene encodes CDR1 MDHEN and CDR2 SYDVKM. The CDR3 DNA is TGTGCCAGCACCCCCGGGACACCGGATCAGCCCCAGCATTTT. It codes for CASTPGTPDQPQHF. The full variable domain, in which reference TRBV28 and TRBJ1-5 provide the parts outside the CDR3, is DVKVTQSSRYLVKRTGEKVFLECVQDMDHENMFWYRQDPGLGLRLIYFSYDVKMKEKGDIPEGYSVSREKKERFSLILESASTNQTSMYLCASTPGTPDQPQHFGDGTRLSIL.